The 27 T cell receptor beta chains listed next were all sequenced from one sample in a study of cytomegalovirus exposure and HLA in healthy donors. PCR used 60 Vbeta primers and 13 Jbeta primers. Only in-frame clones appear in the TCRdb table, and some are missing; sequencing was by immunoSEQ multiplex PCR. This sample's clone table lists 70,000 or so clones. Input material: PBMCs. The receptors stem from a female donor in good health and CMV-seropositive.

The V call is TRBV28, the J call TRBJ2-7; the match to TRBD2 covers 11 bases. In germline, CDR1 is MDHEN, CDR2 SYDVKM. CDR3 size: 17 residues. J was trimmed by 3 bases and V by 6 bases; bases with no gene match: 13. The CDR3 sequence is CASSSRVTSGARYEQYF. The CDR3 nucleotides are TGTGCCAGCAGCTCGAGGGTGACTAGCGGGGCTCGCTACGAGCAGTACTTC.

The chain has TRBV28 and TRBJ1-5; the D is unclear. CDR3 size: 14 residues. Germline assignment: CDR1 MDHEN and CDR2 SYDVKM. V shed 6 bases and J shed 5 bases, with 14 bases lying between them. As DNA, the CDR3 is TGTGCCAGCAGAACCTGGGAGGCCTATCAGCCCCAGCATTTT. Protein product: CASRTWEAYQPQHF.

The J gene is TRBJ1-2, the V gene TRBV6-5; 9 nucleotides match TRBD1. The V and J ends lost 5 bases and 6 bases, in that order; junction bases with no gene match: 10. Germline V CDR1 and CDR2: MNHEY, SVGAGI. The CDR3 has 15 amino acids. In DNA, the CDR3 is TGTGCCAGCAGTGCCCCTGGACAGGGGACCCATGGCTACACCTTC. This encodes CASSAPGQGTHGYTF.

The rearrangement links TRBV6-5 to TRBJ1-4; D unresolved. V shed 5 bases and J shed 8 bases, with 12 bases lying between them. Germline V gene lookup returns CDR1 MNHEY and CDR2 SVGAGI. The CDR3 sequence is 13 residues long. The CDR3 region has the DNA TGTGCCAGCAGTCCAATGAGCGGGGAAAAACTGTTTTTT. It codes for CASSPMSGEKLFF.

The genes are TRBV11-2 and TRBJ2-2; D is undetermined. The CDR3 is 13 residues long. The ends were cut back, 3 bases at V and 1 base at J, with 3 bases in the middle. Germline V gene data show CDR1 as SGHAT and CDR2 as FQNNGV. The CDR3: CASSFQNTGELFF. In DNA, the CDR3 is TGTGCCAGCAGCTTCCAGAACACCGGGGAGCTGTTTTTT.

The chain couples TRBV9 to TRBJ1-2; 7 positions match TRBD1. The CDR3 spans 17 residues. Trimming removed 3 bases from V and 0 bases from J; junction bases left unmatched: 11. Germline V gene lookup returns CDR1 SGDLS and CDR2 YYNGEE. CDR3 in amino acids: CASSGRGTVHSNYGYTF. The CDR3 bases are TGTGCCAGCAGCGGAAGAGGGACAGTCCACTCTAACTATGGCTACACCTTC.

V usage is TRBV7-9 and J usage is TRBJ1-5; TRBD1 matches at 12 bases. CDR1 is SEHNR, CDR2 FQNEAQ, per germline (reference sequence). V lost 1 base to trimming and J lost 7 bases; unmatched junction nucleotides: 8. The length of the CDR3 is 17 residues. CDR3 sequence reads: CASSLEGTGGVEQPQHF. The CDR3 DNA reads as TGTGCCAGCAGCTTAGAGGGGACAGGGGGCGTTGAGCAGCCCCAGCATTTT.

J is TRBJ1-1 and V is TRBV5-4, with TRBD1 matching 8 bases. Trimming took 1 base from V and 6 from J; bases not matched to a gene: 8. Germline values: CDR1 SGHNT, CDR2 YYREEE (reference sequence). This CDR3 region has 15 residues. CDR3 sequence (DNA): TGTGCCAGCAGCTTGACAGGGGGGGGTAGTCCTGAAGCTTTCTTT. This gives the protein CASSLTGGGSPEAFF. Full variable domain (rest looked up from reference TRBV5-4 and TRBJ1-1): ETGVTQSPTHLIKTRGQQVTLRCSSQSGHNTVSWYQQALGQGPQFIFQYYREEENGRGNFPPRFSGLQFPNYSSELNVNALELDDSALYLCASSLTGGGSPEAFFGQGTRLTVV.

CDR3 nucleotide sequence: TGTGCCAGCAGTTTGAGCGGTAGCTCCTACGAGCAGTACTTC. This translates into CASSLSGSSYEQYF. The V and J genes are TRBV6-5 and TRBJ2-7, with D perhaps TRBD2 (5 bases). Trimming cost V 4 bases and J 0 bases, with 10 bases left between them. The CDR3 loop spans 14 amino acids. The V gene's germline CDR1 is MNHEY and CDR2 SVGAGI.

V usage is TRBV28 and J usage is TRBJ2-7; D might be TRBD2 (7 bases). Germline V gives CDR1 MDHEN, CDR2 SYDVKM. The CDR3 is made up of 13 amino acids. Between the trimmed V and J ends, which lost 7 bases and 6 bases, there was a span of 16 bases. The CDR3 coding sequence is TGTGCCAGCATCCCCGGGGGGCGCCTCGAGCAGTACTTC. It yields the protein CASIPGGRLEQYF.

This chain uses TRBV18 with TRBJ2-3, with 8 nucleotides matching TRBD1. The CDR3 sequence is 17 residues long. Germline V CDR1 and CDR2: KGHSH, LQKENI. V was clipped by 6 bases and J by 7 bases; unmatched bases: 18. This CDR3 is CASSSNPGGHLPNTQYF. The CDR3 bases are TGTGCCAGCTCGTCCAATCCAGGGGGCCACTTACCCAATACGCAGTATTTT.

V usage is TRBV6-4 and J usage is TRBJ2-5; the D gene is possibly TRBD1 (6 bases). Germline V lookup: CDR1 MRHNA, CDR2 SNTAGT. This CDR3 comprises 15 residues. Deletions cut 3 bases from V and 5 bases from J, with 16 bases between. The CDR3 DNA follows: TGTGCCAGCAGTGAGGGGGCGGGCCACGGGGAGACCCAGTACTTC. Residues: CASSEGAGHGETQYF.

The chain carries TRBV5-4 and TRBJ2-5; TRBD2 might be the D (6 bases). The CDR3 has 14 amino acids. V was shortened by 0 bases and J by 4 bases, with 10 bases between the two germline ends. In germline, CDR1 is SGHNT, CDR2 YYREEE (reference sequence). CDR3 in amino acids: CASSLEGGGETQYF. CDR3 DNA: TGTGCCAGCAGCTTGGAGGGAGGTGGAGAGACCCAGTACTTC.

The CDR3 here is CASTPTGTGGATKNIQYF. The CDR3 DNA reads as TGTGCCAGCACCCCGACCGGGACAGGGGGCGCGACCAAAAACATTCAGTACTTC. This rearrangement joins TRBV28 to TRBJ2-4, with 12 bases lining up with TRBD1. This CDR3 spans 18 amino acids. The junction had 12 bases not matched to a gene; V was cut back by 7 bases and J by 2 bases. Per germline, CDR1 MDHEN and CDR2 SYDVKM.

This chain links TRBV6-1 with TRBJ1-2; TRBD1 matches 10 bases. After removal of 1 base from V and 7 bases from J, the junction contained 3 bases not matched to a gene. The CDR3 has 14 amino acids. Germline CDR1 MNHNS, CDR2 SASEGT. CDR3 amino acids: CASSEGQGAGGYTF. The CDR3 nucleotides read TGTGCCAGCAGTGAAGGACAGGGGGCAGGTGGCTACACCTTC.

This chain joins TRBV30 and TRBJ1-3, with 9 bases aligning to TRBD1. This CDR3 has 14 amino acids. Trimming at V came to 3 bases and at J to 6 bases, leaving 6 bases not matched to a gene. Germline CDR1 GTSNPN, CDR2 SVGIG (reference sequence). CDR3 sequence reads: CAWSFTGGENTIYF. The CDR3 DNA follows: TGTGCCTGGAGCTTTACAGGGGGCGAAAACACCATATATTTT.

The CDR3 DNA reads TGTGCCAGCAGCTTAGCTAACACAGATACGCAGTATTTT. Protein: CASSLANTDTQYF. V gene TRBV7-6 combines with J gene TRBJ2-3; D ambiguous. Germline V lookup: CDR1 SGHVS, CDR2 FNYEAQ. With 0 bases removed from V and 2 bases from J, the gap between germline ends came to 3 bases. There are 13 residues in the CDR3.

The CDR3 loop reads CASSPPGGLNTEAFF. The CDR3 coding sequence is TGTGCCAGCTCACCCCCGGGAGGACTGAACACTGAAGCTTTCTTT. The rearrangement uses TRBV18 and TRBJ1-1; D remains unclear. Trimming took off 3 bases at V and 0 bases at J, with 11 bases between the two ends. Germline CDR1 reads KGHSH; CDR2 reads LQKENI. The CDR3 is 15 amino acids.

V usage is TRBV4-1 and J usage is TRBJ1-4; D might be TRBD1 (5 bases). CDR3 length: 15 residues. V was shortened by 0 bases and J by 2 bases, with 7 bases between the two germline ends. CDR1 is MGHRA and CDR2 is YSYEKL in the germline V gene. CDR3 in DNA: TGCGCCAGCAGCCAAGAGGGGGGGACTAATGAAAAACTGTTTTTT. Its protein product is CASSQEGGTNEKLFF.

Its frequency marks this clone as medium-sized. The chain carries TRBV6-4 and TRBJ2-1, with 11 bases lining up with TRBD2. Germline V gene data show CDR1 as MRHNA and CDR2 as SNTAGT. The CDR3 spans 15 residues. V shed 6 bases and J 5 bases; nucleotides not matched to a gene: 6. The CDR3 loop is CASSIGTSGNNEQFF. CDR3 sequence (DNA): TGTGCCAGCAGCATCGGGACTAGCGGAAACAATGAGCAGTTCTTC.

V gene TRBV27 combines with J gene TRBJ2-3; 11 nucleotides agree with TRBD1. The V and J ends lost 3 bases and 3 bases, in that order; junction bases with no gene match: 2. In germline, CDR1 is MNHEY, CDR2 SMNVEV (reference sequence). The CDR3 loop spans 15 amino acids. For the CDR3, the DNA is TGTGCCAGCAGTTTCGGGACAGGGGGAACAGATACGCAGTATTTT. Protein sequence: CASSFGTGGTDTQYF.

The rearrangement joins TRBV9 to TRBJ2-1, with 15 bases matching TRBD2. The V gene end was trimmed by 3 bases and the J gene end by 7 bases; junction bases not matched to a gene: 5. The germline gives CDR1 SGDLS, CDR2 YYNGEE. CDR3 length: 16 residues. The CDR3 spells CASSAGLAGGQNEQFF. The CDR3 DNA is TGTGCCAGCAGCGCGGGACTAGCGGGGGGTCAGAATGAGCAGTTCTTC.

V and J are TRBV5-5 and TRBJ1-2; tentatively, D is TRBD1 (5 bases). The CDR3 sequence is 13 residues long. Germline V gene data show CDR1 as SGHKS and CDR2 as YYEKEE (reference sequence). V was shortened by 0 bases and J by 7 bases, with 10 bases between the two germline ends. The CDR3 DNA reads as TGTGCCAGCAGCTTGGACAGTCAGGGTGGCTACACCTTC. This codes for CASSLDSQGGYTF.

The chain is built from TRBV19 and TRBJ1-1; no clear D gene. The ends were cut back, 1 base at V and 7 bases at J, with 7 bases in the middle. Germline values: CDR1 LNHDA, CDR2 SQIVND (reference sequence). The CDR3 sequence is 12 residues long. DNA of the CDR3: TGTGCCAGTAGTATAGGTCCCGGTGAAGCTTTCTTT. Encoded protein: CASSIGPGEAFF.

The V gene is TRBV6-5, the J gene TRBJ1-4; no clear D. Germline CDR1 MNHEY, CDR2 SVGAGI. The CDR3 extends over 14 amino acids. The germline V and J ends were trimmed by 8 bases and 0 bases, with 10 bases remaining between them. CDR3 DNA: TGTGCCAGCCGGGAGCGACCAACTAATGAAAAACTGTTTTTT. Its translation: CASRERPTNEKLFF.

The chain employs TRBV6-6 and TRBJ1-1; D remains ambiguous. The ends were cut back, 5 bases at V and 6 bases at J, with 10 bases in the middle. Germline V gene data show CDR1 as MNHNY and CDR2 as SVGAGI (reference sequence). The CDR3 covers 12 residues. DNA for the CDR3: TGTGCCAGCAGTGCGCTGGACTCTGAAGCTTTCTTT. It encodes CASSALDSEAFF.

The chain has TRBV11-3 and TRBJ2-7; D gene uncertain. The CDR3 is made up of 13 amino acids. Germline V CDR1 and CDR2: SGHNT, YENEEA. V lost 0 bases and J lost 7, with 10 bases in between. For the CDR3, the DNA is TGTGCCAGCAGCTTAGACTCAGTGAAAGAGCAGTACTTC. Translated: CASSLDSVKEQYF.